The 7 T cell receptor beta chains below come from one sample, sequenced in a study of T cell repertoires in cytomegalovirus infection. TCRdb ran MiXCR on the reads and lists one entry per CDR3 protein. The sample lists 210,000 or so distinct CDR3 sequences, about 7% occurring once. Input material: PBMCs. Source of these receptors: a human donor in good health (CMV status not recorded). Some clones in this sample may be carry-over from other donors' samples.

This clonotype was observed many times. V and J are TRBV7-9 and TRBJ2-2, with 7 nucleotides matching TRBD1. The length of the CDR3 is 16 residues. The V gene end was trimmed by 6 bases and the J gene end by 5 bases; junction bases not matched to a gene: 12. Germline loops: CDR1 SEHNR, CDR2 FQNEAQ (reference sequence). The CDR3 nucleotides read TGTGCCAGCAGTTCTCGACAGGGTCCCCTTACCGGGGAGCTGTTTTTT. Its translation: CASSSRQGPLTGELFF.

There are many counts of this clonotype. V and J are TRBV29-1 and TRBJ1-2; D is undetermined. Germline CDR1 and CDR2: SQVTM and ANQGSEA. Deletions cut 3 bases from V and 5 bases from J, with 13 bases between. The CDR3 is 13 amino acids. The CDR3, as DNA: TGCAGCGTTGAGGGCGGCTCGAGATATGGCTACACCTTC. It translates to CSVEGGSRYGYTF.

This clonotype was seen at least ten times. V gene TRBV5-1 combines with J gene TRBJ2-7; 7 bases align to TRBD1. Germline V lookup: CDR1 SGHRS, CDR2 YFSETQ. Trimming removed 3 bases from V and 3 bases from J; junction bases left unmatched: 3. The CDR3 consists of 13 residues. The CDR3 loop reads CASSSTGDYEQYF. CDR3 bases: TGCGCCAGCAGCTCAACAGGGGACTACGAGCAGTACTTC.

The table lists this clonotype with many counts. The gene calls are TRBV4-3 and TRBJ1-2; perhaps TRBD1 as D (6 bases). Trimming left V 2 bases short and J 8 bases short, with 12 bases between. Germline loops: CDR1 LGHNA, CDR2 YSLEER. This CDR3 has 13 residues. The CDR3 region has the DNA TGCGCCAGCAGCCAAATTTCAGGGGAAGGCTACACCTTC. As protein: CASSQISGEGYTF.

This clonotype was counted ten times or more. The chain carries TRBV4-3 and TRBJ2-3; the D gene is possibly TRBD1 (6 bases). The CDR3 sequence is 15 residues long. Germline V lookup: CDR1 LGHNA, CDR2 YSLEER. Trimming took 2 bases from V and 7 from J, leaving 16 bases between them. The CDR3 sequence: CASSQTDRLRNTQYF. The CDR3, as DNA: TGCGCCAGCAGCCAAACCGACAGGCTCCGGAATACGCAGTATTTT.

For this clonotype: The junction departs from the called germline gene at one end, perhaps through a read error. The chain combines TRBV6-2 or TRBV6-3 with TRBJ2-3, with D unclear. Germline values: CDR1 MNHEY, CDR2 SVGEGT. The CDR3 sequence is 15 residues long. As DNA, the CDR3 is TGTGACAGCAGTTACTTAGGAGAAAGCACAGATACGCAGTATTTT. This encodes CDSSYLGESTDTQYF.

In this sample, this clonotype turned up many times. The V and J genes are TRBV20-1 and TRBJ2-1, with 8 bases identical to TRBD2. Germline values: CDR1 DFQATT, CDR2 SNEGSKA (reference sequence). The CDR3 runs to 16 residues. The trim removed 3 bases at V and 0 bases at J, leaving 7 bases unmatched. The CDR3 sequence: CSASLSGAASYNEQFF. CDR3 nucleotides: TGCAGTGCTAGTCTTAGCGGGGCCGCCTCCTACAATGAGCAGTTCTTC.